These T cell receptor beta chains were read from a single sample in a study of vaccination and CD4 T cells after COVID-19. Antigens of these TCRs are unknown. TCRdb re-called the PCR reads through MiXCR, storing one row per CDR3 protein. This table has roughly 7,000 distinct CDR3 sequences, over 25% appearing once. The starting material was CD4+ T cells from blood, cultured in vitro, obtained after SARS-CoV-2 vaccination. Receptors originate from a human donor who had recovered from COVID-19. Both conserved end residues are part of each CDR3. A D gene is named only where the DNA matches it firmly. Size values are once, few and many counts, or a class for expanded clones, and some rows have none.

v_gene,j_gene,abundance,d_gene,CDR3nt,CDR3aa
TRBV6-5,TRBJ2-3,NA,TRBD1,TGTGCCAGCAGTTACTCGGCAGGGGGCGCAGATACGCAGTATTTT,CASSYSAGGADTQYF
TRBV20-1,TRBJ1-1,NA,TRBD1,TGCAGTGCTAGAGAGACAGGGGGCCGGAACACTGAAGCTTTCTTT,CSARETGGRNTEAFF
TRBV6-2/TRBV6-3,TRBJ2-7,few,NA,TGTGCCAGCAGTTACTCGCAGTTCTACGAGCAGTACTTC,CASSYSQFYEQYF
TRBV19,TRBJ1-5,NA,TRBD1,TGTGCCAGCTCCGACAGGGCCAATCAGCCCCAGCATTTT,CASSDRANQPQHF
TRBV20-1,TRBJ2-7,medium-sized,NA,TGCAGTGCTAGAGAGCGGGATCGATCCGCCGAGCAGTACTTC,CSARERDRSAEQYF
TRBV7-9,TRBJ1-6,medium-sized,NA,TGTGCCAGCAGCTTAGAGGGCCGTAATTCACCCCTCCACTTT,CASSLEGRNSPLHF
TRBV28,TRBJ1-2,medium-sized,NA,TGTGCCAGCCGGGGCCGGACAGAAACTATCTATGGCTACACCTTC,CASRGRTETIYGYTF
TRBV6-1,TRBJ2-7,NA,NA,TGTGCCAGTAAAGCGGACCTATGGGCCTACGAGCAGTACTTC,CASKADLWAYEQYF
TRBV28,TRBJ2-1,NA,NA,TGTGCCGCAGAGGGGGGGAGGTCCTACAATGAGCAGTTCTTC,CAAEGGRSYNEQFF
TRBV20-1,TRBJ2-7,medium-sized,NA,TGCAGTGCTAGAGCCCTCAGGGCCGCCTACGAGCAGTACTTC,CSARALRAAYEQYF
TRBV28,TRBJ1-1,NA,TRBD1,TGTGCCAGCCCCTCTCCCGGGACAGGGAGGCCTTTCTTT,CASPSPGTGRPFF
TRBV6-1,TRBJ2-1,NA,TRBD1,TGTGCCAGCAGCGACGGGACAGGAAACGAGCAGTTCTTC,CASSDGTGNEQFF
TRBV4-1,TRBJ1-1,NA,TRBD1,TGCGCCAGCAGCCATCCTAGTTGGAGACAGGGGGACACTGAAGCTTTCTTT,CASSHPSWRQGDTEAFF
TRBV7-8,TRBJ2-3,NA,NA,TGTGCCAGCAGCCCCCCCCAACATACCAGCACAGATACGCAGTATTTT,CASSPPQHTSTDTQYF
TRBV6-1,TRBJ2-7,NA,NA,TGTGCCAGCAGTGAATACGGGGCCCGCTCCTACGAGCAGTACTTC,CASSEYGARSYEQYF
TRBV6-4,TRBJ2-3,few,TRBD2,TGTGCCAGCAGTTTACTAGCGGGGACCACAGATACGCAGTATTTT,CASSLLAGTTDTQYF
TRBV6-1,TRBJ2-5,NA,TRBD2,TGTGCCAGCAGTGAACTAGCGGGGGGGCAAGAGACCCAGTACTTC,CASSELAGGQETQYF